These 18 T cell receptor beta chains were all obtained from the same sample, sequenced in a study of CD8+ T cells in alopecia areata. Treatment defined: oral pan-JAK inhibitor, 5-10 mg twice daily. The sequencing template was cDNA reverse transcribed from extracted RNA. Clones were read by immunoSEQ multiplex PCR, and TCRdb kept only the in-frame ones, dropping some. Counted here are more than 150,000 clones, about 60% occurring once; the ten biggest clones make up approximately 12%. The sample in question was CD8+ T cells sorted from blood, obtained at week 24, from a patient treated with tofacitinib. All receptors derive from a human donor with alopecia areata.

The chain recombines TRBV25-1 with TRBJ2-5; perhaps D is TRBD1 or TRBD2 (5 bases each). CDR3 size: 15 residues. CDR1 and CDR2 from the germline V gene are MGHDK and SYGVNS. Trimming pared 1 base from V and 2 bases from J, leaving 11 bases between. This chain's CDR3 is CASSEWVEGQETQYF. The CDR3 DNA reads TGTGCCAGCAGTGAATGGGTAGAGGGGCAAGAGACCCAGTACTTC.

This clone occurred a few times. J is TRBJ2-2 and V is TRBV29-1, with 9 bases matching TRBD2. Germline CDR1 is SQVTM and CDR2 is ANQGSEA. The V segment lost 2 bases and the J segment 5 bases; nucleotides outside the gene matches: 3. The CDR3 contains 14 residues. CDR3 region: CSVEPSGATGELFF. CDR3 in DNA: TGCAGCGTTGAACCTAGCGGGGCTACCGGGGAGCTGTTTTTT.

This clone was observed a single time. Relative to the germline gene, one junction end is altered; a read error may explain this. The chain couples TRBV11-3 to TRBJ2-5, with TRBD2 identical over 10 bases. Germline CDR1 is SGHNT and CDR2 is YENEEA. The CDR3 consists of 15 residues. CDR3 residues: CASRLAGGLLETQYF. The CDR3 DNA reads TGTGCCAGCAGGTTAGCGGGGGGCCTTCTGGAGACCCAGTACTTC.

This clone has a handful of counts. The V call is TRBV5-1, the J call TRBJ2-5; 8 bases line up with TRBD2. V gave up 2 bases and J gave up 1 base; unmatched junction bases: 7. Germline assignment: CDR1 SGHRS and CDR2 YFSETQ. The CDR3 consists of 16 residues. The CDR3 loop is CASSFLVAGSQETQYF. CDR3 DNA sequence: TGCGCCAGCAGCTTCCTAGTAGCGGGAAGCCAAGAGACCCAGTACTTC.

This rearrangement joins TRBV6-1 to TRBJ2-3, with 9 bases identical to TRBD2. The CDR3 runs 15 residues. Germline loops: CDR1 MNHNS, CDR2 SASEGT. The V and J ends lost 4 bases and 5 bases, in that order; junction bases with no gene match: 7. This chain's CDR3 is CASSVAGGPRDTQYF. The CDR3 nucleotides are TGTGCCAGCAGTGTGGCGGGGGGGCCAAGAGATACGCAGTATTTT.

This clone was recorded a few times. The rearrangement links TRBV29-1 to TRBJ2-7; D not resolved. The CDR3 has 14 residues. Trimming took 0 bases from V and 2 from J, leaving 11 bases between them. Germline CDR1 SQVTM, CDR2 ANQGSEA. CDR3 coding DNA: TGCAGCGTTGAAGATCCCGTTGCCACCTACGAGCAGTACTTC. Translating gives CSVEDPVATYEQYF.

The V call is TRBV18, the J call TRBJ2-5; D gene unclear. Looked up from germline, CDR1 is KGHSH and CDR2 is LQKENI. With 0 bases removed from V and 5 bases from J, the gap between germline ends came to 13 bases. This CDR3 is 15 amino acids long. The CDR3 DNA reads as TGTGCCAGCTCACCACCTGCTGGCCTCCACGAGACCCAGTACTTC. It yields the protein CASSPPAGLHETQYF.

The chain combines TRBV11-1 with TRBJ2-3; no reliable D call. There are 12 residues in the CDR3. CDR1 is SGHAT and CDR2 is FQDESV in the germline V gene (reference sequence). V lost 3 bases and J lost 5, with 6 bases in between. In DNA form, the CDR3 reads TGTGCCAGCAGCTTTGTGAGAGATACGCAGTATTTT. It is translated as CASSFVRDTQYF. Based on the CDR3 plus reference TRBV11-1 and TRBJ2-3, the full variable domain is EAEVAQSPRYKITEKSQAVAFWCDPISGHATLYWYRQILGQGPELLVQFQDESVVDDSQLPKDRFSAERLKGVDSTLKIQPAELGDSAMYLCASSFVRDTQYFGPGTRLTVL.

The gene calls are TRBV7-9 and TRBJ1-2; D remains ambiguous. V dropped 0 bases and J dropped 5 bases, with 13 bases sitting between them. Germline V gene sequence: CDR1 SEHNR, CDR2 FQNEAQ (reference sequence). The CDR3 has 15 amino acids. This CDR3 is CASSLAGNQQYGYTF. The CDR3 DNA reads TGTGCCAGCAGCTTAGCGGGAAACCAACAGTATGGCTACACCTTC.

This clone was detected only once. CDR3 region: CASSDRPEQFF. The CDR3, as DNA: TGTGCCAGCAGTGACAGGCCGGAGCAGTTCTTC. The chain recombines TRBV2 with TRBJ2-1; unclear D gene. CDR3 length equals 11 residues. V was trimmed by 3 bases and J by 10 bases, leaving 7 bases between them. Germline lookup yields CDR1 SNHLY and CDR2 FYNNEI. The full variable domain, in which reference TRBV2 and TRBJ2-1 provide the parts outside the CDR3, is EPEVTQTPSHQVTQMGQEVILRCVPISNHLYFYWYRQILGQKVEFLVSFYNNEISEKSEIFDDQFSVERPDGSNFTLKIRSTKLEDSAMYFCASSDRPEQFFGPGTRLTVL.

The rearrangement joins TRBV15 to TRBJ2-2; possible D gene TRBD2, 5 bases. The V gene's germline CDR1 is LNHNV and CDR2 YYDKDF (reference sequence). This CDR3 region has 16 residues. Trimming removed 4 bases at V and 1 base at J, with 13 bases between. CDR3 coding DNA: TGTGCCACCAGCAACCCCCCCGGGGAGAACACCGGGGAGCTGTTTTTT. Protein product: CATSNPPGENTGELFF. Filled out from reference TRBV15 and TRBJ2-2, the complete variable domain reads DAMVIQNPRYQVTQFGKPVTLSCSQTLNHNVMYWYQQKSSQAPKLLFHYYDKDFNNEADTPDNFQSRRPNTSFCFLDIRSPGLGDTAMYLCATSNPPGENTGELFFGEGSRLTVL.

There are a few counts of this clone. The chain recombines TRBV7-9 with TRBJ2-7; D call uncertain. This CDR3 comprises 12 residues. The germline gives CDR1 SEHNR, CDR2 FQNEAQ (reference sequence). Trimming stripped 2 bases from V and 2 bases from J, with 4 bases between. The chain's CDR3 is CASSLTPYEQYF. CDR3 bases: TGTGCCAGCAGCTTAACGCCCTACGAGCAGTACTTC.

The chain carries TRBV30 and TRBJ1-2; D is uncertain. CDR3 length: 15 amino acids. V shed 0 bases and J shed 3 bases, with 14 bases lying between them. The germline V gene encodes CDR1 GTSNPN and CDR2 SVGIG (reference sequence). CDR3 amino acids: CAWSVGLESDYGYTF. The CDR3 DNA follows: TGTGCCTGGAGTGTTGGACTAGAGAGCGACTATGGCTACACCTTC.

V usage is TRBV10-3 and J usage is TRBJ2-5; the match to TRBD1 covers 7 bases. Germline CDR1 is ENHRY and CDR2 is SYGVKD. CDR3 size: 14 residues. With 4 bases clipped from V and 5 bases from J, the junction kept 7 bases outside the gene matches. The CDR3 loop is CAISGNRGEETQYF. For the CDR3, the DNA is TGTGCCATCAGTGGGAACAGGGGTGAGGAGACCCAGTACTTC.

A few counts support this clone. The chain links TRBV7-9 to TRBJ1-6; unclear D gene. V was pared by 1 base and J by 5 bases, with 9 bases between. From germline, CDR1 is SEHNR and CDR2 FQNEAQ (reference sequence). This CDR3 has 15 residues. The chain's CDR3 is CASSLEVANNSPLHF. The CDR3 bases are TGTGCCAGCAGCTTAGAGGTCGCTAATAATTCACCCCTCCACTTT.

This clone was observed a handful of times. The chain has TRBV27 and TRBJ1-1; tentatively, D is TRBD1 (5 bases). The CDR3 loop spans 13 amino acids. Trimming removed 5 bases at V and 3 bases at J, with 10 bases between. In germline, CDR1 is MNHEY, CDR2 SMNVEV (reference sequence). CDR3 residues: CASSPRGDTEAFF. The CDR3 region has the DNA TGTGCCAGCAGTCCCCGGGGGGACACTGAAGCTTTCTTT.

The chain combines TRBV7-9 with TRBJ2-3; 8 bases agree with TRBD1. This CDR3 is 15 amino acids long. The V segment lost 2 bases and the J segment 2 bases; nucleotides outside the gene matches: 3. Germline CDR1 SEHNR, CDR2 FQNEAQ (reference sequence). The CDR3 protein is CASSLRTGSTDTQYF. The DNA of the CDR3 is TGTGCCAGCAGCTTAAGGACAGGGTCCACAGATACGCAGTATTTT.

V gene TRBV5-6 combines with J gene TRBJ2-7; D remains ambiguous. Trimming pared 0 bases from V and 6 bases from J, leaving 10 bases between. The CDR3 totals 13 residues. Germline CDR1 SGHDT, CDR2 YYEEEE. The CDR3 reads CASSLDLAGEQYF. Written as DNA, the CDR3 is TGTGCCAGCAGCTTGGATCTCGCTGGCGAGCAGTACTTC.